This T cell receptor (beta chain) is drawn from a study of neurological immune-mediated disorders. Using its own MiXCR run on the 5' RACE reads, TCRdb lists one record per CDR3 protein. This table has around 46,000 distinct CDR3 sequences, roughly 23% appearing once. This clonotype was observed at least ten times. The V end lost 4 bases, the J end lost 4 bases, and 9 bases lay between the germline ends. The CDR3 contains 13 residues. Germline V gene data show CDR1 as LGHNA and CDR2 as YNFKEQ. Source material: PBMCs. V usage is TRBV4-2 and J usage is TRBJ2-3; D is ambiguous. The TCR was taken from an older woman in good health. CDR3 in amino acids: CASSPVRPDTQYF. The CDR3 DNA follows: TGTGCCAGCAGCCCAGTAAGGCCAGATACGCAGTATTTT.